The source of this T cell receptor (beta chain) is a study of response to subunit inactivated influenza vaccine. Study results and limitations: The authors offered the suggestion that each seasonal influenza vaccination recruits few new T cells.

Worth noting for this clonotype: Its antigen remains unknown.

The germline V gene has CDR1 SGHNT and CDR2 YENEEA. V was clipped by 5 bases and J by 0 bases; unmatched bases: 5. This CDR3 comprises 16 residues. TCRdb itself ran the RT-PCR reads through MiXCR, one entry per CDR3 protein. The table includes some 500,000 distinct CDR3 sequences, about 17% detected once. The clonotype was recovered from a man aged 45-69 years who received an inactivated influenza vaccine. The chain carries TRBV11-3 and TRBJ2-1; the match to TRBD1 covers 9 bases. The material sequenced was CD4+ T cells sorted from PBMCs, taken around 25 months after vaccination. The CDR3 sequence is CASSPGTGRSYNEQFF. The CDR3 DNA reads TGTGCCAGCAGCCCCGGGACAGGGCGCTCCTACAATGAGCAGTTCTTC.